The sequence of this T cell receptor beta chain was determined in a study of T cell repertoires in cytomegalovirus infection. In the study overall: Public TCR beta signatures marked donors with CMV infection and the matching HLA.

TCRdb called the reads again in MiXCR, with one record for every CDR3 protein. The repertoire holds 350,000 to 550,000 distinct CDR3 sequences, roughly 31% seen once, with 12% to 15% in the top ten. Study results and caveats: Dominating the ex vivo response were TCR beta clonotypes that were CMV-specific and HLA-C-restricted. There were carriers of CMV plus the relevant HLA, and cumulative public TCR beta family frequency identified them.

Trimming left V 2 bases short and J 11 bases short, with 15 bases between. Germline CDR1 and CDR2: MNHEY and SMNVEV (reference sequence). The CDR3 is 13 residues long. This clonotype was seen more than once but under ten times. Its antigen is still unknown. The chain recombines TRBV27 with TRBJ1-1, with D tentatively TRBD1 (5 bases). This sequence originates from a human donor in good health (CMV status not recorded). Some clones in this sample may be carry-over from other donors' samples. The sequencing sample was made of PBMCs. The CDR3 reads CASSLREGRRAFF. The CDR3 nucleotides read TGTGCCAGCAGTTTACGAGAGGGGCGTAGGGCTTTCTTT.